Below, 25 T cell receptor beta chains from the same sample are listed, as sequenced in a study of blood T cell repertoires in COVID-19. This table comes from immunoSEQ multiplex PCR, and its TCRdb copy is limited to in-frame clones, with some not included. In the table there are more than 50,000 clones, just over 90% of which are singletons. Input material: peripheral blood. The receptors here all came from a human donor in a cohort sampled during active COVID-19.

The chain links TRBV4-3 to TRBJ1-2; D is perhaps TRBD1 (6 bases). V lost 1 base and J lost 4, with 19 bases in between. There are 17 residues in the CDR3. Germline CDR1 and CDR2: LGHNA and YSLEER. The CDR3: CASSQGGTGLVSYGYTF. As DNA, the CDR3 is TGCGCCAGCAGCCAAGGGGGCACAGGGTTAGTCAGCTATGGCTACACCTTC.

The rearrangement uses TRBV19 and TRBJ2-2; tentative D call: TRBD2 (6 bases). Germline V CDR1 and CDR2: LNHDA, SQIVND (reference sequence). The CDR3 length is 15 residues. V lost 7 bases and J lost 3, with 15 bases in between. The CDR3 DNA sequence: TGTGCCAGTATAAGGAGGGGACGGGACACCGGGGAGCTGTTTTTT. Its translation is CASIRRGRDTGELFF.

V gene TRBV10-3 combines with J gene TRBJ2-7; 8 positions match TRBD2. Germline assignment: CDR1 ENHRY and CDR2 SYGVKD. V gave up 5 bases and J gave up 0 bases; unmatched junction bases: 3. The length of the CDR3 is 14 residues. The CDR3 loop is CAISIAGSSYEQYF. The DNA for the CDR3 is TGTGCCATCAGTATAGCGGGAAGCTCCTACGAGCAGTACTTC.

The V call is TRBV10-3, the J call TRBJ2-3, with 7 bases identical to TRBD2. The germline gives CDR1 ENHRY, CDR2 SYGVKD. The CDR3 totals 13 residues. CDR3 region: CAGLAAFTDTQYF. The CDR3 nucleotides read TGTGCGGGGCTAGCGGCCTTCACAGATACGCAGTATTTT.

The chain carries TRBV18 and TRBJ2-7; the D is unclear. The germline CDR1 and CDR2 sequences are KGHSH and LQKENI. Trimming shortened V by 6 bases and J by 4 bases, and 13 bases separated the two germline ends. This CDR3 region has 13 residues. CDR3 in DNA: TGTGCCAGCTCCCAGGTGCAGGCTTACGAGCAGTACTTC. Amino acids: CASSQVQAYEQYF.

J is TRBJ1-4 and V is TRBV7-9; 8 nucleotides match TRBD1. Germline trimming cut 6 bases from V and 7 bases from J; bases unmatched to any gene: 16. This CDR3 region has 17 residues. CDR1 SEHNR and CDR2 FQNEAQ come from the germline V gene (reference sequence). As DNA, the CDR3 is TGTGCCAGCAGTCCCTTCACTCAGGGGGCAGGTGTTGAAAAACTGTTTTTT. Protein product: CASSPFTQGAGVEKLFF.

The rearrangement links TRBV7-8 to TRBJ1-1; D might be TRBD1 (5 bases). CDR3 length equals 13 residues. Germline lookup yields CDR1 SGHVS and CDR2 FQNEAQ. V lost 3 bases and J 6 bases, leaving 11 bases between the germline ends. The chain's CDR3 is CASSLDTNAEAFF. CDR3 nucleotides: TGTGCCAGCAGCTTGGACACGAATGCTGAAGCTTTCTTT. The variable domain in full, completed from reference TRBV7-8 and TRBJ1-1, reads GAGVSQSPRYKVAKRGQDVALRCDPISGHVSLFWYQQALGQGPEFLTYFQNEAQLDKSGLPSDRFFAERPEGSVSTLKIQRTQQEDSAVYLCASSLDTNAEAFFGQGTRLTVV.

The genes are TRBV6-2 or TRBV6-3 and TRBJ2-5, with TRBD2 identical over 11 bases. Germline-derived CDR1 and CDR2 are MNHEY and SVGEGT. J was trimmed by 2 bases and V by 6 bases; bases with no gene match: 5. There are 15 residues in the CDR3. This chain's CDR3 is CASSRLAGIQETQYF. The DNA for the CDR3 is TGTGCCAGCAGCAGACTAGCGGGGATTCAAGAGACCCAGTACTTC.

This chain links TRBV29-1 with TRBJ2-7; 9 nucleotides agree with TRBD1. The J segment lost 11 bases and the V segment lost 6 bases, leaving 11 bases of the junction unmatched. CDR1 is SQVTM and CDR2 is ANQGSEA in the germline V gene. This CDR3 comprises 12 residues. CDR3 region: CSVGTGGLAEYF. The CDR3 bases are TGCAGCGTGGGTACAGGGGGCCTGGCTGAGTACTTC.

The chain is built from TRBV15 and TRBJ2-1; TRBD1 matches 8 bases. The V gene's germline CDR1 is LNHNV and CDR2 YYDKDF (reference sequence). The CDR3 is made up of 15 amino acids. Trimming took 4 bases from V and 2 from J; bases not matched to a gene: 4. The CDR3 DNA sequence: TGTGCCACCAGCACCAGGGGGCGGACCTACAATGAGCAGTTCTTC. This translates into CATSTRGRTYNEQFF.

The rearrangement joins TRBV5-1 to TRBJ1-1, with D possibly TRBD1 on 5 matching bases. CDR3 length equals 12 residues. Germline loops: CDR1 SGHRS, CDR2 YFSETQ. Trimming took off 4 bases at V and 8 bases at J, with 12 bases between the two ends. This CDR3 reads CASSNRAGEAFF. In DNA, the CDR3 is TGCGCCAGCAGCAATCGGGCAGGGGAAGCTTTCTTT.

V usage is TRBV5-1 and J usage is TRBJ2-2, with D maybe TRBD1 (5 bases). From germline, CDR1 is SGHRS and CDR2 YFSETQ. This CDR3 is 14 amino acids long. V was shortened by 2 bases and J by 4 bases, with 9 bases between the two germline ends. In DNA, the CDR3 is TGCGCCAGCAGCTTACAGGCCCTCACCGGGGAGCTGTTTTTT. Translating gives CASSLQALTGELFF. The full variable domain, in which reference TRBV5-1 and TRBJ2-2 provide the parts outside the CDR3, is KAGVTQTPRYLIKTRGQQVTLSCSPISGHRSVSWYQQTPGQGLQFLFEYFSETQRNKGNFPGRFSGRQFSNSRSEMNVSTLELGDSALYLCASSLQALTGELFFGEGSRLTVL.

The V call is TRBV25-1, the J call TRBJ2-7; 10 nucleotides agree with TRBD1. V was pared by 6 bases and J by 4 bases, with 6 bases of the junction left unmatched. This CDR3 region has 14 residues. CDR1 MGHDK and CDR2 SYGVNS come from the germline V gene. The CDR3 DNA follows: TGTGCCAGCAGCCGGGACAGGGGAACTTACGAGCAGTACTTC. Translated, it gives CASSRDRGTYEQYF.

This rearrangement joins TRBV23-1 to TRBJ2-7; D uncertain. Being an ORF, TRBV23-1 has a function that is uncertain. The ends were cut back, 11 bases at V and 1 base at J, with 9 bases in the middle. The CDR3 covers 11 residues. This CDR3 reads CAGPPSYEQYF. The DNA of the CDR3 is TGCGCCGGGCCACCTTCCTACGAGCAGTACTTC.

The CDR3 bases are TGTGCCAGCAGCTTGAGGGCCTCTGGAAACACCATATATTTT. It specifies CASSLRASGNTIYF. The chain joins TRBV7-9 to TRBJ1-3; D uncertain. V gave up 3 bases and J gave up 0 bases, with 6 bases separating them. The CDR3 is 14 amino acids. Germline lookup yields CDR1 SEHNR and CDR2 FQNEAQ (reference sequence).

CDR3 residues: CASSQDPLSSSYNEQFF. DNA of the CDR3: TGCGCCAGCAGCCAAGATCCCTTGTCCAGCTCCTACAATGAGCAGTTCTTC. This sequence joins TRBV4-1 and TRBJ2-1; D call uncertain. Trimming shortened V by 0 bases and J by 0 bases, and 12 bases separated the two germline ends. The CDR3 loop spans 17 amino acids. Germline V CDR1 and CDR2: MGHRA, YSYEKL.

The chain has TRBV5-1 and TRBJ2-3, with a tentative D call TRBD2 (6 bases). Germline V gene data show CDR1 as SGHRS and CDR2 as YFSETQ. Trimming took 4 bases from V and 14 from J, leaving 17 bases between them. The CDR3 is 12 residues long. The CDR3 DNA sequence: TGCGCCAGCAGCCCGGCGGGACTCAGGTCGTATTTT. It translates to CASSPAGLRSYF. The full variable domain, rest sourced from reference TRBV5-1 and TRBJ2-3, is KAGVTQTPRYLIKTRGQQVTLSCSPISGHRSVSWYQQTPGQGLQFLFEYFSETQRNKGNFPGRFSGRQFSNSRSEMNVSTLELGDSALYLCASSPAGLRSYFGPGTRLTVL.

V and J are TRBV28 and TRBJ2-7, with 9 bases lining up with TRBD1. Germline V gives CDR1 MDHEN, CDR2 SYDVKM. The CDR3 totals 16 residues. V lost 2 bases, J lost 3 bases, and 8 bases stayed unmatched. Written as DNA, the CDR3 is TGTGCCAGCAGTTTACCAAGTGCGGACAGGGGCTACGAGCAGTACTTC. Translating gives CASSLPSADRGYEQYF.

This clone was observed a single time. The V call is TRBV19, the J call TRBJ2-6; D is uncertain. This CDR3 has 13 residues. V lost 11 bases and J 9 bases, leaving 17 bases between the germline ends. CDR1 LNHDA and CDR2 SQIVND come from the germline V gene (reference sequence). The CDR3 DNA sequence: TGTGCCTCTAGTAGTATGCTCTACAACGTCCTGACTTTC. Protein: CASSSMLYNVLTF.

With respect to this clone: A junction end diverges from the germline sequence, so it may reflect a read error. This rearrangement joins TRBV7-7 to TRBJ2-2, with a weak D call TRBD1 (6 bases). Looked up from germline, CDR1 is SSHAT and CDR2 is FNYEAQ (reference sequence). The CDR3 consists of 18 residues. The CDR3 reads CASSYKPQGNANTGELFF. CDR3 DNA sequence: TGTGCTAGCAGCTATAAACCACAGGGAAATGCGAACACCGGGGAGCTGTTTTTT.

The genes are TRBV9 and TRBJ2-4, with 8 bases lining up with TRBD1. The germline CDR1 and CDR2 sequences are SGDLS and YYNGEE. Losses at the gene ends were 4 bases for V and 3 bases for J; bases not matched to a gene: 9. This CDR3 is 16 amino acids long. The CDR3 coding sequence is TGTGCCAGCAGCCCTTCCGGGACAGGCCGCAAAAACATTCAGTACTTC. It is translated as CASSPSGTGRKNIQYF.

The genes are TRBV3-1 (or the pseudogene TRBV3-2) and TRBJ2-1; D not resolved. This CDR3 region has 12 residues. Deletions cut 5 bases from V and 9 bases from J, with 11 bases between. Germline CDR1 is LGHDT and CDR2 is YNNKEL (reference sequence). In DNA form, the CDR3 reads TGTGCCAGCAGCTGGATTAGCAGTGAGCAGTTCTTC. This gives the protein CASSWISSEQFF.

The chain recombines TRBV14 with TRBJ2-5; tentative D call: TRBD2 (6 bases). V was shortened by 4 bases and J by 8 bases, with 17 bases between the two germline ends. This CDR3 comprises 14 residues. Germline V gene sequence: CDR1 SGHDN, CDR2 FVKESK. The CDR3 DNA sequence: TGTGCCAGCAGCCCTACTAGCCTACCTTCCACCCAGTACTTC. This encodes CASSPTSLPSTQYF.

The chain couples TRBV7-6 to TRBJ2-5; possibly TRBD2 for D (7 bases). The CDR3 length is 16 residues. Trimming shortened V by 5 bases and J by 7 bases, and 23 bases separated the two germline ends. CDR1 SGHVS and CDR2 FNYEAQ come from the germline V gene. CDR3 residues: CASSAVGGAAPGTQYF. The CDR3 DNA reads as TGTGCCAGCAGCGCCGTAGGGGGGGCCGCGCCCGGGACCCAGTACTTC.

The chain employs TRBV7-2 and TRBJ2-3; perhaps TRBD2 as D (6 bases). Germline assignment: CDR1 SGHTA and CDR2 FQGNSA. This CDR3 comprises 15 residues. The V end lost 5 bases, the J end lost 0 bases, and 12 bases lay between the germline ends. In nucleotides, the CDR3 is TGTGCCAGCAGCCTCCTAGCGAGTAGCACAGATACGCAGTATTTT. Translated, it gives CASSLLASSTDTQYF.